The T cell receptor (beta chain) under discussion was sequenced for a study of patients and donors after allogeneic stem cell transplantation. One entry per CDR3 protein, called by TCRdb with MiXCR from the RT-PCR reads. This sample has roughly 200,000 distinct CDR3 sequences, with 40% to 45% found just once. Germline assignment: CDR1 SGHTA and CDR2 FQGNSA. The V end was cut by 0 bases, the J end by 4 bases, with 15 bases between. This CDR3 has 16 amino acids. This clonotype appeared a few times. This clonotype originated in a human donor who was either an allogeneic HSCT recipient or a stem cell or donor lymphocyte infusion donor (not recorded which). It is not recorded whose cells these are; they may come from a transplant donor. Sequenced sample: blood, either unsorted or a sorted T cell fraction (not recorded which). This rearrangement joins TRBV7-2 to TRBJ1-1; D unclear. In nucleotides, the CDR3 is TGTGCCAGCAGCTTAGCGTTCGACCAGGCGGGCACTGAAGCTTTCTTT. Translated: CASSLAFDQAGTEAFF.